These T cell receptor beta chains were read from a single sample in a study of T cells in Graves' hyperthyroidism and ophthalmopathy. TCRdb recomputed calls from the multiplex PCR reads with MiXCR, one row per CDR3 protein. The table includes roughly 750,000 distinct CDR3 sequences, about 16% detected once. Material: blood. The source of these receptors is a man in his late teens or twenties with Graves' hyperthyroidism. The CDR3 runs from the conserved cysteine through the conserved F or W. D genes are given only for firm matches. Size is omitted from some rows. Given values are once, few, many or a class for expanded clones.

len	d_gene	v_gene	abundance	j_gene	CDR3nt	CDR3aa
15	-	TRBV7-2	few	TRBJ2-1	TGTGCCAGCAGCTTAGAACCGGGAGTATGGAATGAGCAGTTCTTC	CASSLEPGVWNEQFF
16	TRBD1	TRBV10-1	-	TRBJ2-3	TGCGCCAGCAGTGAGTCGTCAGGGGGCTTGGCAGATACGCAGTATTTT	CASSESSGGLADTQYF
15	TRBD1	TRBV4-2	few	TRBJ1-2	TGTGCCAGCAGCCCAGGGGACAGGGAGGGCTATGGCTACACCTTC	CASSPGDREGYGYTF
15	TRBD2	TRBV4-1	few	TRBJ2-1	TGCGCCAGCAGCCAAGATGGAGCGGGAGGGGGTGAGCAGTTCTTC	CASSQDGAGGGEQFF
15	-	TRBV28	many	TRBJ2-7	TGTGCCAGCAGTTTACGGCTAGCCTCGGCCTACGAGCAGTACTTC	CASSLRLASAYEQYF
16	-	TRBV15	few	TRBJ2-7	TGTGCCACCAGCAGAGATGCCCTAGGGGAGTACCACGAGCAGTACTTC	CATSRDALGEYHEQYF
16	-	TRBV30	few	TRBJ1-2	TGTGCCTGGAGCCATAGGGGGGTCGCCTCCTTCTATGGCTACACCTTC	CAWSHRGVASFYGYTF
14	TRBD1	TRBV2	many	TRBJ2-7	TGTGCCAGCCAAGGACAGGGCGGGACCGGGGAGCAGTACTTC	CASQGQGGTGEQYF
18	TRBD2	TRBV20-1	-	TRBJ2-3	TGCAGTGCTAGGGGCCCCCGACTAGCGGGGGGTCGCACAGATACGCAGTATTTT	CSARGPRLAGGRTDTQYF
14	-	TRBV29-1	-	TRBJ2-7	TGCAGCGTTGAAAAGGAGGGGGGGATCGACGAGCAGTACTTC	CSVEKEGGIDEQYF
16	TRBD1	TRBV20-1	-	TRBJ2-2	TGCAGTGCTAGGTCCGGGACAGGGACAAACACCGGGGAGCTGTTTTTT	CSARSGTGTNTGELFF
14	-	TRBV18	many	TRBJ2-1	TGTGCCAGCTCTCCCACCATCACCTACAATGAGCAGTTCTTC	CASSPTITYNEQFF
13	-	TRBV12-3/TRBV12-4	many	TRBJ1-1	TGTGCCAGCAGCGCGCCGGGGAACACTGAAGCTTTCTTT	CASSAPGNTEAFF
15	TRBD1	TRBV6-2/TRBV6-3	-	TRBJ2-3	TGTGCCAGCAGCCGAGGGGACAGGAGCACAGATACGCAGTATTTT	CASSRGDRSTDTQYF
17	TRBD2	TRBV11-2	-	TRBJ2-3	TGTGCCAGCAGCTCAGCCGCCCTAGCGGGACCCACAGATACGCAGTATTTT	CASSSAALAGPTDTQYF
15	TRBD1	TRBV5-1	-	TRBJ1-1	TGCGCCAGCAGCGCCCGGGACAGGGGGTACACTGAAGCTTTCTTT	CASSARDRGYTEAFF
15	TRBD2	TRBV12-3/TRBV12-4	-	TRBJ2-7	TGTGTCAGCAGTTTGGTAGCGGGTGCCTCCTACGAGCAGTACTTC	CVSSLVAGASYEQYF
11	-	TRBV2	many	TRBJ2-1	TGTGCCAGCAGTGCCTACAATGAGCAGTTCTTC	CASSAYNEQFF
17	-	TRBV5-1	many	TRBJ2-1	TGCGCCAGCAGCTTGGCAGTTGGTACCGGGTATCTCAATGAGCAGTTCTTC	CASSLAVGTGYLNEQFF
15	-	TRBV2	few	TRBJ1-3	TGTGCCAGCAGTGCTTCGGACGGTTCTGGAAACACCATATATTTT	CASSASDGSGNTIYF
14	-	TRBV27	many	TRBJ2-7	TGTGCCAGCAGTGGGACTCCCGGGCCCTACGAGCAGTACTTC	CASSGTPGPYEQYF
15	TRBD2	TRBV13	-	TRBJ2-1	TGTGCCAGCAGCAAGCTAGCGGGAGTCAACAATGAGCAGTTCTTC	CASSKLAGVNNEQFF
12	-	TRBV29-1	many	TRBJ2-7	TGCAGCGTTGGTCACGGAGCCTACGAGCAGTACTTC	CSVGHGAYEQYF
17	TRBD2	TRBV7-9	-	TRBJ2-7	TGTGCCAGCAGCCTCGAGGTTTTAGCGGGGCCCCCCTACGAGCAGTACTTC	CASSLEVLAGPPYEQYF
12	-	TRBV29-1	-	TRBJ1-1	TGCAGCGTTGAAGGCAGGGCTACTGAAGCTTTCTTT	CSVEGRATEAFF
17	TRBD1	TRBV24-1	-	TRBJ1-4	TGTGCCACCAGTGACCCGGGACAGGGGGGTAATAATGAAAAACTGTTTTTT	CATSDPGQGGNNEKLFF
15	-	TRBV28	few	TRBJ2-3	TGTGCCTCTCGCTTAAGGGGTTCCGGCACAGATACGCAGTATTTT	CASRLRGSGTDTQYF
11	-	TRBV29-1	-	TRBJ2-7	TGCAGCGTTCGGGATCCCTACGAGCAGTACTTC	CSVRDPYEQYF
14	-	TRBV6-1	few	TRBJ2-1	TGTGCCAGCAGTCACGGGACTCCCCGCGATGAGCAGTTCTTC	CASSHGTPRDEQFF
13	TRBD2	TRBV20-1	many	TRBJ2-7	TGCAGTGCTAGTCGCGGGAGAAACTACGAGCAGTACTTC	CSASRGRNYEQYF
14	TRBD2	TRBV10-3	few	TRBJ2-1	TGTGCCTCTACCGGGACTAGCGGCTTGAATGAGCAGTTCTTC	CASTGTSGLNEQFF